Here is one T cell receptor (beta chain) with its context. What it binds is not known. The CDR3 covers 12 residues. The germline V gene encodes CDR1 LGHNT and CDR2 FRNRAP. V was pared by 5 bases and J by 3 bases, with 8 bases between. The data stem from a study of T cell responses to AZD1222 COVID-19 vaccine. Method: immunoSEQ multiplex PCR; TCRdb's copy keeps in-frame clones and lacks some. The table has approximately 190,000 clones, almost 95% seen once; the top ten hold roughly 9.2%. General observations from the study: CD4 TCRs associated with vaccination spanned spike, dominating at 160-218 and 743-854. AZD1222 recipients seropositive at baseline numbered only five to seven. Unmutated regions of variants are reportedly targeted by nearly half of spike-specific TCRs.

The sample in question was peripheral blood, obtained on day 0 of AZD1222 vaccination. The chain has TRBV12-5 and TRBJ2-7, with D unclear. The clonotype comes from an adult in good health. CDR3 in amino acids: CASGPGSYEQYF. Written as DNA, the CDR3 is TGTGCTAGTGGTCCTGGTAGCTACGAGCAGTACTTC.